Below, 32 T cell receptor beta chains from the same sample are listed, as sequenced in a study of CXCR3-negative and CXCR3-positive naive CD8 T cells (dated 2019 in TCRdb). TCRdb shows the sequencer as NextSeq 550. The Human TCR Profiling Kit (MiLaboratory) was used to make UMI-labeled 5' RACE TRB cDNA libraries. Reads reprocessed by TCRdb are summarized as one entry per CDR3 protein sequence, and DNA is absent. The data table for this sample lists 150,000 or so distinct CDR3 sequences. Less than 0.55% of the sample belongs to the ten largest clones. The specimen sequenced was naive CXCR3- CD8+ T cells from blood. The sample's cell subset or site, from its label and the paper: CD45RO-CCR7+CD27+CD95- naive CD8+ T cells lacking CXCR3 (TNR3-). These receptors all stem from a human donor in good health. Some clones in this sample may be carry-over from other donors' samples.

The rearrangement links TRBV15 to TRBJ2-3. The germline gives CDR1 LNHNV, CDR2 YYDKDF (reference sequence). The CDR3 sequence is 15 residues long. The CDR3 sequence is CATSRRSGGTDTQYF.

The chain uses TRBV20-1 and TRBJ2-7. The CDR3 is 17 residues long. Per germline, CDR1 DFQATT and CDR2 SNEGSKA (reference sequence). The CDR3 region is CSARDITNVARPYEQYF.

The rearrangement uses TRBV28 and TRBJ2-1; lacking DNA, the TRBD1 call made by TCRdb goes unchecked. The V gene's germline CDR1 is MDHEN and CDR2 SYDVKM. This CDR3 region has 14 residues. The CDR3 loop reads CASSSPPLHAEQFF.

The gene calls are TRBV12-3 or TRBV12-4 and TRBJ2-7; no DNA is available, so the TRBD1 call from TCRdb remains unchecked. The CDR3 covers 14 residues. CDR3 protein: CASSFAGGLDEQYF.

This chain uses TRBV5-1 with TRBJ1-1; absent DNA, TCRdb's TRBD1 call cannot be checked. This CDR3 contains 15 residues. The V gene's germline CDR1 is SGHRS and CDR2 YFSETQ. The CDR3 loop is CASSWGITGVTEAFF.

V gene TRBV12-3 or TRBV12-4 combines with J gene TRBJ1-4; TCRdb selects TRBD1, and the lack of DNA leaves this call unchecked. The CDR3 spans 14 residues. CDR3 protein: CASSSFSGPEKLFF.

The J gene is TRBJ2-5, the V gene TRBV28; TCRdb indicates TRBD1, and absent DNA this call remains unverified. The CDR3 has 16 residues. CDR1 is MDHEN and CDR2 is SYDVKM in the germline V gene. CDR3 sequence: CASSLIGTGGQETQYF.

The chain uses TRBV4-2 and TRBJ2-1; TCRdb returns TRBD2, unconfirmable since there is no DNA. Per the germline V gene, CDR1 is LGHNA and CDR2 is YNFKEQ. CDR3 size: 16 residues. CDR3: CASSQDDTSGGNEQFF.

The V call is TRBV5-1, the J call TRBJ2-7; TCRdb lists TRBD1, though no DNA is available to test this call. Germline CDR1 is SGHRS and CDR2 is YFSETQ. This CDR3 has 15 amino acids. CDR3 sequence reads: CASSSTPGQAYEQYF.

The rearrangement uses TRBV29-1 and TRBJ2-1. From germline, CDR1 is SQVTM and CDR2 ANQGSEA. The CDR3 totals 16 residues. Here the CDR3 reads CSVEELAGASYNEQFF.

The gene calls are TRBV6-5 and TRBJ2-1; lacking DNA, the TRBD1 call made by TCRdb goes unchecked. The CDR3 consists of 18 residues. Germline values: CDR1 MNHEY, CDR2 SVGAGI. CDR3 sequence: CASSHTLGDRGNFYEQFF.

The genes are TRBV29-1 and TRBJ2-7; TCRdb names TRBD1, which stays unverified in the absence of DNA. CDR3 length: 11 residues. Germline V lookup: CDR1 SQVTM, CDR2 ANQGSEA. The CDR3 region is CSVVRGYEQYF.

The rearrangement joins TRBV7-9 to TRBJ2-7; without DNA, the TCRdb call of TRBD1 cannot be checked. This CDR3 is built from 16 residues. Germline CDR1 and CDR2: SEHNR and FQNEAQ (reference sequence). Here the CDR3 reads CASSPHRVSGVSEQYF.

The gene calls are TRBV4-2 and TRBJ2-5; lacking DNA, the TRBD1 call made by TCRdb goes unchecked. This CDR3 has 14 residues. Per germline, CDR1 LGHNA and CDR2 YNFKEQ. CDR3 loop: CASSPRTGKETQYF.

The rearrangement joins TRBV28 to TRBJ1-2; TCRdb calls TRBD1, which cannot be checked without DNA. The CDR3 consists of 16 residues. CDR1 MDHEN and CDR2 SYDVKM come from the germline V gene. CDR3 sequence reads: CATNDWADRVLDGYTF.

CDR3 protein: CASSRAGLGNQPQHF. The rearrangement joins TRBV5-5 to TRBJ1-5. Germline V CDR1 and CDR2: SGHKS, YYEKEE (reference sequence). CDR3 length equals 15 residues.

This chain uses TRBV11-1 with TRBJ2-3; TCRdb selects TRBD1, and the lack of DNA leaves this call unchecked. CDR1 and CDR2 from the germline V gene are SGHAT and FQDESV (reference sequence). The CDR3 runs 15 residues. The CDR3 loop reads CASSLVWGTSDTQYF.

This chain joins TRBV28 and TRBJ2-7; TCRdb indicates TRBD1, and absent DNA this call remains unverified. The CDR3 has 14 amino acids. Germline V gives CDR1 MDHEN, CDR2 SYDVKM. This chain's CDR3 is CASSLMGQGYEQYF.

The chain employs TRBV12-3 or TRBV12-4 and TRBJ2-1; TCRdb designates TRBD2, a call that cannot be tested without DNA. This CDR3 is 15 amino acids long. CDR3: CASSHRKRSYNEQFF.

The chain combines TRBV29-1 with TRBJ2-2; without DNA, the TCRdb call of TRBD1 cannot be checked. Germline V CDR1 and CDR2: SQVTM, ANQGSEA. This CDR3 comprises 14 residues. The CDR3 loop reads CSVLRTDNTGELFF.

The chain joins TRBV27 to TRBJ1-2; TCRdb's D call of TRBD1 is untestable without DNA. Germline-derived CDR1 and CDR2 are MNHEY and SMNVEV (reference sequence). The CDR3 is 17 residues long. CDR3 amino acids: CASSLQPDSPTLGGYTF.

CDR3 sequence: CASSLLPTSGRARDTQYF. This chain links TRBV5-1 with TRBJ2-3; the TCRdb call, TRBD2, lacks DNA for checking. Germline CDR1 reads SGHRS; CDR2 reads YFSETQ. CDR3 length equals 18 residues.

CDR3 region: CASSHQSDGSYEQYF. This chain connects TRBV3-1 to TRBJ2-7. Germline CDR1 is LGHDT and CDR2 is YNNKEL (reference sequence). This CDR3 contains 15 residues.

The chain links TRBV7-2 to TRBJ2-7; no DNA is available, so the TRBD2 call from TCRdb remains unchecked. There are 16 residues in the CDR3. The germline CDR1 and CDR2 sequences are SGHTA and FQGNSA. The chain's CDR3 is CASSAIAGGAAYEQYF.

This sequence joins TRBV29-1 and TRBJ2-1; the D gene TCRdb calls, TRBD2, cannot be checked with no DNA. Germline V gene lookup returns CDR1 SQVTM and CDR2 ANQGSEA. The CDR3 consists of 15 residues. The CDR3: CSVSIAGGPFNEQFF.

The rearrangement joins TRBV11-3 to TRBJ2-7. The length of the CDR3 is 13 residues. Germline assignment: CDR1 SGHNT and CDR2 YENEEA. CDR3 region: CASSRTDSYEQYF.

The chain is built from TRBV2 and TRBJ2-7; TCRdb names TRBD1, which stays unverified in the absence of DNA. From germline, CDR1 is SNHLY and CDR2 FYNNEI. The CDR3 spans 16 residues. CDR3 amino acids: CASSPGRVGISYEQYF.

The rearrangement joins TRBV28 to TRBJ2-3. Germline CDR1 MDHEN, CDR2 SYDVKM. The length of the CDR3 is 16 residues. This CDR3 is CASSSRQATSTDTQYF.

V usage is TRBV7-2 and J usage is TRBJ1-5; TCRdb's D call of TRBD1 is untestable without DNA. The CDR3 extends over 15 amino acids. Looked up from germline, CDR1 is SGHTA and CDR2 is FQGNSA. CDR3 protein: CASAPGGASNQPQHF.

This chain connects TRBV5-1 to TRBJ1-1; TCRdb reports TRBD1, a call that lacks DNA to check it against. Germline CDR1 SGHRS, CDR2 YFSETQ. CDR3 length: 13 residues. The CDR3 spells CASAVTGKTEAFF.

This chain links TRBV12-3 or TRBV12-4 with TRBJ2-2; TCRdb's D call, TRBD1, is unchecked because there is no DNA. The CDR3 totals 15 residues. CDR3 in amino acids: CASSWGDRNTGELFF.

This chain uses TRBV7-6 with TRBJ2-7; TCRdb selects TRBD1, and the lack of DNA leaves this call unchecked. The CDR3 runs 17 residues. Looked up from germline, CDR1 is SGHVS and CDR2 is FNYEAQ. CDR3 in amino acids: CASSLVPPQQGSYEQYF. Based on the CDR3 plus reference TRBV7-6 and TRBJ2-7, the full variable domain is GAGVSQSPRYKVTKRGQDVALRCDPISGHVSLYWYRQALGQGPEFLTYFNYEAQQDKSGLPNDRFSAERPEGSISTLTIQRTEQRDSAMYRCASSLVPPQQGSYEQYFGPGTRLTVT.